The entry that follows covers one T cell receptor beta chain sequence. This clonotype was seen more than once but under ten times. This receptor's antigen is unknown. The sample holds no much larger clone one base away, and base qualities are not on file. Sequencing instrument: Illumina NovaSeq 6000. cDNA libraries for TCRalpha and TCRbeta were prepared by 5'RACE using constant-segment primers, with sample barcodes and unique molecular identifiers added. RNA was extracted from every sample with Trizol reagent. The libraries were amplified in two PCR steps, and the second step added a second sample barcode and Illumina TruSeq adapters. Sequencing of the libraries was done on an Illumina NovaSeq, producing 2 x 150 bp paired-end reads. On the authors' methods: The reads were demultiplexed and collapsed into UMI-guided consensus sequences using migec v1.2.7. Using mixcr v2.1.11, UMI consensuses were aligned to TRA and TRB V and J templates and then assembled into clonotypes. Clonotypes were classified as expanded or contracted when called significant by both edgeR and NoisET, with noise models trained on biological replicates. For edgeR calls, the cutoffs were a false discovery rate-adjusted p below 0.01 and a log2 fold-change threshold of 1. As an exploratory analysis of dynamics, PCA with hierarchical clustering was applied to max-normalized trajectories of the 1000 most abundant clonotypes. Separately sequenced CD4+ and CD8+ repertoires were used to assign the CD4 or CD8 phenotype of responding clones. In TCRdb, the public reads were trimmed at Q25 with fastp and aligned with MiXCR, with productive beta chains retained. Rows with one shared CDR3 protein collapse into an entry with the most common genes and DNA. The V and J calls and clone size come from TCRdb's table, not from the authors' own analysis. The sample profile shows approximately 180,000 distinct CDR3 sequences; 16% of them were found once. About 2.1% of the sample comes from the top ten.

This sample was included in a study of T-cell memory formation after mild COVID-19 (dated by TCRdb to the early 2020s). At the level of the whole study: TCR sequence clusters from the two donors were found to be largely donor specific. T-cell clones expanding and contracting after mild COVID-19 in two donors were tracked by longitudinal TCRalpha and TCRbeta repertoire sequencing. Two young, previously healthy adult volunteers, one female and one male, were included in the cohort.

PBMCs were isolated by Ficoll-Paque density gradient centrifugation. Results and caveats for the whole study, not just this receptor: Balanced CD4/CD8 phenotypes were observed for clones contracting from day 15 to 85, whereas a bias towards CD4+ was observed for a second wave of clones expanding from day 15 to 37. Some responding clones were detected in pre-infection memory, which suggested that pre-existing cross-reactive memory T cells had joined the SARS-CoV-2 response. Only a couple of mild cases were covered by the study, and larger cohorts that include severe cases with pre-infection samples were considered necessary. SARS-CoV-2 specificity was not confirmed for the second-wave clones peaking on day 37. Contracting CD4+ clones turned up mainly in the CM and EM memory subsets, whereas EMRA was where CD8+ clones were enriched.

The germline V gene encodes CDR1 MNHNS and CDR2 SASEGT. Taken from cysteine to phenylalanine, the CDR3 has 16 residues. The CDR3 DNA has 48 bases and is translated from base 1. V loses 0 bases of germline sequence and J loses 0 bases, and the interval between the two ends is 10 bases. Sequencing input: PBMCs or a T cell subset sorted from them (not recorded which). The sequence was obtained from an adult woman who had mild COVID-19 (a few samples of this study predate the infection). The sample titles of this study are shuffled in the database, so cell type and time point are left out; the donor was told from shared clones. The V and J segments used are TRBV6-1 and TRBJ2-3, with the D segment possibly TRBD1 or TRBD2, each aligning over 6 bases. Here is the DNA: TGTGCCAGCAGTGAAGCTTGGGGGGCTAGCACAGATACGCAGTATTTT. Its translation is CASSEAWGASTDTQYF.